These 11 T cell receptor beta chains were all obtained from the same sample, sequenced in a study of tumor-infiltrating lymphocytes in primary liver carcinoma. The template, around 540 ng total RNA, yielded TCR beta cDNA made with a constant-region primer. Three nested multiplex PCR rounds, a slightly modified ARM-PCR, produced the libraries for TCR beta. The opening two PCR rounds, around 9 cycles each, paired TRBV1-TRBV30 forward primers with a C-beta reverse primer. MiXCR was run by TCRdb on the multiplex PCR reads, yielding one entry per CDR3 protein. The sample carries about 120,000 distinct CDR3 sequences, about 68% recorded once. Co-extracting RNA and DNA was done with about 17-30 mg of unsorted bulk tissue as input. The material sequenced was liver tumor tissue from sampling region 1. Documented subset: tumor region T1, superior pole. The receptors stem from a woman aged 55-69 years with primary liver carcinoma and hepatitis B virus infection.

About this clonotype: The conserved final phenylalanine or tryptophan is absent from the CDR3, which likely points to a read error. The chain joins TRBV6-6 to TRBJ2-1; TRBD2 agrees at 11 bases. This CDR3 comprises 15 residues. Germline V gene data show CDR1 as MNHNY and CDR2 as SVGAGI (reference sequence). V was pared by 7 bases and J by 4 bases, with 6 bases of the junction left unmatched. CDR3 DNA sequence: TGTGCCAGCATCCCCGGGACTAGCGGTTACAATGAGCAGTTCTTG. Residues: CASIPGTSGYNEQFL.

Ten or more counts support this clonotype. The chain carries TRBV29-1 and TRBJ2-3; D may correspond to TRBD1 or TRBD2 (5 bases each). The germline V gene has CDR1 SQVTM and CDR2 ANQGSEA. This CDR3 spans 12 amino acids. The V end was cut by 6 bases, the J end by 7 bases, with 14 bases between. In DNA, the CDR3 is TGCAGCGTCGGGACCGACGCAAATACGCAGTATTTT. The encoded protein is CSVGTDANTQYF.

This clonotype has ten or more counts. This chain uses TRBV29-1 with TRBJ2-1, with 8 bases identical to TRBD1. Germline assignment: CDR1 SQVTM and CDR2 ANQGSEA. The V gene end was trimmed by 3 bases and the J gene end by 12 bases; junction bases not matched to a gene: 10. The CDR3 is 13 residues long. In DNA form, the CDR3 reads TGCAGCGTTGATAATCAGGTCGGACAGGGGCAGTTCTTC. It codes for CSVDNQVGQGQFF.

For this clonotype: A much more abundant neighbour one base away suggests this may be a read error. The gene calls are TRBV4-1 and TRBJ2-1; 10 nucleotides align to TRBD1. V gave up 2 bases and J gave up 9 bases; unmatched junction bases: 10. CDR1 is MGHRA, CDR2 YSYEKL, per germline. CDR3 size: 16 residues. CDR3 bases: TGCGCCAGCAGCCAACGGTGGGGGGACAGGGGTTGTGAGCAGTTCTTC. Translating gives CASSQRWGDRGCEQFF.

The chain has TRBV21-1 and TRBJ2-1; the table's D call, TRBD2, has no DNA check behind it. TRBV21-1 is shown as a pseudogene. The CDR3 contains 17 residues. The CDR3 spells CASSKAWAGVAYKEQFF. Written as DNA, the CDR3 is TGTGCCAGCAGCAAAGCTTGGGCGGGAGTGGCCTACAAAGAGCAGTTCTTC.

Comment on this clonotype: This sequence may be a read error, since a much larger clone differs from it by one base. V is TRBV11-2 and J is TRBJ1-1, with D unresolved. This CDR3 is built from 13 residues. CDR1 is SGHAT and CDR2 is FQNNGV in the germline V gene. This CDR3 is CASGLGSNTEAFF. CDR3 DNA sequence: TGTGCCAGCGGCTTAGGCTCGAACACTGAAGCTTTCTTT.

This clonotype was seen repeatedly, ten times or more. The chain employs TRBV4-2 and TRBJ2-1; unclear D gene. Trimming cost V 0 bases and J 2 bases, with 14 bases left between them. Germline-derived CDR1 and CDR2 are LGHNA and YNFKEQ. CDR3 length: 17 residues. This CDR3 is CASSQEGRGEAYNEQFF. The CDR3 nucleotides read TGTGCCAGCAGCCAAGAAGGGCGCGGCGAGGCCTACAATGAGCAGTTCTTC.

This clonotype has only a few counts. The chain uses TRBV28 and TRBJ1-2; maybe TRBD1 (5 bases). The CDR3 has 16 residues. V was clipped by 2 bases and J by 2 bases, with 15 bases between them. CDR1 is MDHEN and CDR2 is SYDVKM in the germline V gene. CDR3 DNA sequence: TGTGCCAGCAGTTTAGGGACTGGCAGGCGGAACTATGGCTACACCTTC. Amino acids: CASSLGTGRRNYGYTF.

This CDR3 is CASSLSLAGRYQETQYF. The CDR3 nucleotides read TGTGCCAGCAGCCTTTCCCTAGCGGGCAGGTACCAAGAGACCCAGTACTTC. The chain couples TRBV11-2 to TRBJ2-5, with 8 bases identical to TRBD2. The V segment lost 5 bases and the J segment 0 bases; nucleotides outside the gene matches: 11. CDR1 is SGHAT and CDR2 is FQNNGV in the germline V gene. The CDR3 is 17 residues long.

This chain uses TRBV7-3 with TRBJ2-6, with 8 bases identical to TRBD1. Germline CDR1 and CDR2: SGHTA and FQGTGA. CDR3 length equals 18 residues. Unmatched junction bases numbered 7, after V lost 0 bases and J lost 3 bases. The CDR3 region has the DNA TGTGCCAGCAGCTTAACGGTCCAGGGGGCAAGTGGGGCCAACGTCCTGACTTTC. It specifies CASSLTVQGASGANVLTF.

Comment on this clonotype: This CDR3 fails to terminate in the conserved phenylalanine or tryptophan, so it likely reflects a read error. V and J are TRBV29-1 and TRBJ2-7; D is possibly TRBD1 (5 bases). Germline CDR1 is SQVTM and CDR2 is ANQGSEA. The CDR3 has 12 residues. V dropped 4 bases and J dropped 1 base, with 8 bases sitting between them. The CDR3 bases are TGCAGCGTTGTCAGGGAATCCTACGAGCAGTACCTC. This gives the protein CSVVRESYEQYL.